The rows below give T cell receptor beta chains drawn from one sample of a study of shared clonotypes between healthy human individuals. Sequencing used immunoSEQ multiplex PCR; TCRdb keeps in-frame clones, though not all of them. The sample lists millions of clones; around nine tenths were seen once. Sequencing was performed on naive CD4+ T cells sorted from blood. Every receptor here comes from a man aged 18 to 29 in good health. CDR3s include the opening cysteine and the closing phenylalanine or tryptophan. The order of the fields is V gene, D gene, clone size, CDR3 length, J gene, CDR3 protein, CDR3 DNA. D genes are given only for firm matches. Clone size, where shown, is once, few, many, or a class for clones that have expanded.

>TRBV5-1|TRBD1|.|15|TRBJ2-7
CASRGGTGGIYEQYF
TGCGCCAGCAGAGGAGGGACAGGGGGAATCTACGAGCAGTACTTC
>TRBV5-1|.|.|14|TRBJ1-6
CASSRQGENSPLHF
TGCGCCAGCAGCCGGCAGGGTGAAAATTCACCCCTCCACTTT
>TRBV5-4|.|once|15|TRBJ2-5
CASSGGTTKQETQYF
TGTGCCAGCAGTGGGGGGACAACCAAGCAAGAGACCCAGTACTTC
>TRBV7-2|TRBD1|.|15|TRBJ1-6
CASSLVGQYNSPLHF
TGTGCCAGCAGCTTAGTGGGACAGTATAATTCACCCCTCCACTTT
>TRBV7-9|.|.|15|TRBJ1-6
CASSLGLGTTSPLHF
TGTGCCAGCAGCTTAGGACTGGGAACCACTTCACCCCTCCACTTT
>TRBV6-5|.|.|11|TRBJ2-3
CASSGLDTQYF
TGTGCCAGCAGTGGACTAGATACGCAGTATTTT
>TRBV5-1|.|once|13|TRBJ2-5
CASSAWTRETQYF
TGCGCCAGCAGCGCCTGGACAAGAGAGACCCAGTACTTC
>TRBV6-5|TRBD2|.|15|TRBJ2-1
CASSPTSGRAREQFF
TGTGCCAGCAGCCCAACTAGCGGGAGGGCCAGGGAGCAGTTCTTC
>TRBV10-3|.|.|13|TRBJ1-3
CASHGGSGNTIYF
TGTGCCTCCCACGGGGGGTCTGGAAACACCATATATTTT
>TRBV7-3|TRBD1|.|15|TRBJ1-4
CASSFDRGVGEKLFF
TGTGCCAGCAGCTTCGACAGGGGAGTAGGGGAAAAACTGTTTTTT
>TRBV2|TRBD2|.|14|TRBJ2-7
CASRLAGLSYEQYF
TGTGCCAGCAGACTAGCGGGGCTCTCCTACGAGCAGTACTTC
>TRBV18|TRBD1|.|16|TRBJ1-5
CASSLSPTGSNQPQHF
TGTGCCAGCTCACTAAGCCCGACAGGGAGCAATCAGCCCCAGCATTTT
>TRBV5-1|TRBD2|.|14|TRBJ2-5
CASSLAGGYETQYF
TGCGCCAGCAGTCTAGCGGGGGGGTACGAGACCCAGTACTTC
>TRBV4-1|.|once|15|TRBJ2-3
CASSQYGLPSDTQYF
TGCGCCAGCAGCCAATATGGACTACCTTCAGATACGCAGTATTTT
>TRBV5-1|TRBD1|.|15|TRBJ2-3
CASILQGASTDTQYF
TGCGCCAGCATCTTACAGGGGGCCAGCACAGATACGCAGTATTTT
>TRBV30|TRBD1|.|18|TRBJ2-6
CAWSVGTAVYSGANVLTF
TGTGCCTGGAGTGTAGGGACAGCGGTCTACTCTGGGGCCAACGTCCTGACTTTC
>TRBV9|TRBD2|.|15|TRBJ2-1
CASSVGLAQYNEQFF
TGTGCCAGCAGCGTCGGACTAGCGCAATACAATGAGCAGTTCTTC
>TRBV5-8|TRBD1|.|18|TRBJ1-2
CASSSPTGTGGAYYGYTF
TGTGCCAGCAGCTCCCCGACCGGGACAGGGGGCGCGTACTATGGCTACACCTTC
>TRBV7-9|.|.|15|TRBJ2-2
CASSLVWDSTGELFF
TGTGCCAGCAGCTTAGTATGGGACTCTACCGGGGAGCTGTTTTTT
>TRBV28|TRBD1|.|15|TRBJ2-7
CASSKSDRGAHEQYF
TGTGCCAGCAGTAAATCGGACAGGGGAGCCCACGAGCAGTACTTC
>TRBV6-1|.|few|14|TRBJ1-2
CASSLWGTNYGYTF
TGTGCCAGCAGTCTGTGGGGGACTAACTATGGCTACACCTTC
>TRBV5-4|.|.|15|TRBJ2-3
CASSVGGTSTDTQYF
TGTGCCAGCAGCGTAGGAGGCACTAGCACAGATACGCAGTATTTT
>TRBV5-1|.|.|16|TRBJ2-2
CASSLVLGKNTGELFF
TGCGCCAGCAGCTTGGTTTTAGGGAAGAACACCGGGGAGCTGTTTTTT
>TRBV7-2|.|.|17|TRBJ1-6
CAIIRTAPSSYNSPLHF
TGTGCCATTATCCGGACAGCCCCCAGCTCCTATAATTCACCCCTCCACTTT
>TRBV28|TRBD1|.|15|TRBJ1-6
CASIMGQGPPSPLHF
TGTGCCAGCATCATGGGACAGGGGCCCCCTTCACCCCTCCACTTT
>TRBV30|.|.|13|TRBJ1-4
CAWSGGGRVDLFF
TGTGCCTGGAGTGGCGGGGGGCGGGTAGACCTGTTTTTT
>TRBV14|.|.|13|TRBJ2-7
CASSLPGTVEQYF
TGTGCCAGCAGCCTCCCAGGCACAGTCGAGCAGTACTTC
>TRBV6-6|TRBD1|.|16|TRBJ1-3
CASSYFGQGSGNTIYF
TGTGCCAGCAGTTATTTTGGACAGGGCTCTGGAAACACCATATATTTT
>TRBV5-4|.|.|13|TRBJ2-3
CASSLGHTDTQYF
TGTGCCAGCAGCTTGGGGCACACAGATACGCAGTATTTT
>TRBV5-1|TRBD2|.|18|TRBJ2-1
CASSWQKLAGSSYNEQFF
TGCGCCAGCAGCTGGCAGAAACTAGCGGGGAGCTCCTACAATGAGCAGTTCTTC
>TRBV18|TRBD1|.|15|TRBJ2-7
CASSPPRQGAYEQYF
TGTGCCAGCTCACCACCTCGGCAGGGGGCCTACGAGCAGTACTTC
>TRBV7-8|TRBD1|.|16|TRBJ1-4
CASSPRQGSYGEKLFF
TGTGCCAGCAGCCCACGACAGGGGTCCTATGGTGAAAAACTGTTTTTT
>TRBV7-9|.|.|13|TRBJ1-1
CASSSVMNTEAFF
TGTGCCAGCAGCTCAGTTATGAACACTGAAGCTTTCTTT
>TRBV30|.|.|12|TRBJ2-3
CAWSVNRIAQYF
TGTGCCTGGAGTGTAAACAGGATTGCGCAGTATTTT
>TRBV10-1|.|.|15|TRBJ2-1
CASSLAVSSYNEQFF
TGCGCCAGCAGTCTAGCAGTGAGCTCCTACAATGAGCAGTTCTTC
>TRBV9|TRBD1|.|16|TRBJ1-3
CASSVEGRGLGNTIYF
TGTGCCAGCAGCGTAGAAGGCAGGGGGCTTGGAAACACCATATATTTT
>TRBV6-5|TRBD1|.|13|TRBJ1-2
CASSYDRGTGYTF
TGTGCCAGCAGTTACGACAGGGGGACTGGCTACACCTTC
>TRBV18|.|.|15|TRBJ2-2
CASSPAAKNTGELFF
TGTGCCAGCTCACCGGCGGCCAAGAACACCGGGGAGCTGTTTTTT
>TRBV2|.|once|14|TRBJ2-5
CASSDWQTQETQYF
TGTGCCAGCAGTGACTGGCAGACCCAAGAGACCCAGTACTTC
>TRBV30|.|.|13|TRBJ1-2
CAWSGNTGSGYTF
TGTGCCTGGAGTGGGAACACAGGGAGTGGCTACACCTTC
>TRBV5-1|.|.|14|TRBJ2-2
CASSLSGAPGELFF
TGCGCCAGCAGCTTATCGGGGGCCCCCGGGGAGCTGTTTTTT
>TRBV27|.|.|13|TRBJ2-7
CASRGVGSYEQYF
TGTGCCAGCAGGGGGGTTGGCTCCTACGAGCAGTACTTC
>TRBV5-1|TRBD1|.|18|TRBJ2-5
CASSLDLTGGQLQETQYF
TGCGCCAGCAGCTTGGACTTGACAGGGGGCCAACTCCAAGAGACCCAGTACTTC
>TRBV7-6|TRBD2|.|19|TRBJ2-4
CASSLTSGGSRHAKNIQYF
TGTGCCAGCAGCTTAACTAGCGGGGGGTCGAGGCATGCCAAAAACATTCAGTACTTC
>TRBV7-2|TRBD1|.|18|TRBJ2-7
CASSLPSRDRYLPYEQYF
TGTGCCAGCAGCTTACCGTCCCGGGACAGGTACCTGCCCTACGAGCAGTACTTC
>TRBV5-4|TRBD1|.|15|TRBJ2-1
CASSAGTGAGDEQFF
TGTGCCAGCAGCGCCGGGACAGGGGCTGGAGATGAGCAGTTCTTC
>TRBV11-3|TRBD1|.|17|TRBJ1-2
CASSLDRGQGEYYGYTF
TGTGCCAGCAGCTTAGATCGGGGACAGGGGGAGTACTATGGCTACACCTTC
>TRBV4-1|.|.|15|TRBJ2-1
CASTDRPRGVMEQFF
TGCGCCAGCACCGACCGACCACGAGGGGTCATGGAGCAGTTCTTC
>TRBV5-5|.|.|13|TRBJ2-7
CASSYRVAYEQYF
TGTGCCAGCAGCTACAGGGTAGCCTACGAGCAGTACTTC
>TRBV6-5|.|.|13|TRBJ2-1
CASSQDPYGEQFF
TGTGCCAGCAGCCAGGACCCGTACGGTGAGCAGTTCTTC
>TRBV27|TRBD1|.|14|TRBJ2-7
CASSFTQGAYEQYF
TGTGCCAGCAGTTTCACCCAGGGGGCTTACGAGCAGTACTTC
>TRBV6-6|TRBD2|.|12|TRBJ2-1
CASSPFGTSEFF
TGTGCCAGCAGTCCCTTCGGGACTAGTGAGTTCTTC
>TRBV7-2|TRBD1|.|15|TRBJ1-4
CASSLDRGSNEKLFF
TGTGCCAGCAGCTTAGACAGGGGATCGAATGAAAAACTGTTTTTT
>TRBV7-9|.|.|14|TRBJ2-2
CASSPRVNTGELFF
TGTGCCAGCAGCCCCCGGGTAAACACCGGGGAGCTGTTTTTT
>TRBV4-2|.|.|17|TRBJ1-6
CASSQGYSGQANSPLHF
TGTGCCAGCAGCCAAGGATATTCGGGACAAGCTAATTCACCCCTCCACTTT
>TRBV27|.|.|21|TRBJ2-1
CASSSNSGRAGPFNVYNEQFF
TGTGCCAGCAGTTCCAACTCGGGCAGAGCGGGTCCCTTTAATGTTTACAATGAGCAGTTCTTC
>TRBV6-1|.|once|15|TRBJ2-3
CASKVYGGNTDTQYF
TGTGCCAGCAAGGTTTACGGGGGAAACACAGATACGCAGTATTTT
>TRBV18|.|once|14|TRBJ2-3
CASSREGGTDTQYF
TGTGCCAGCTCACGGGAAGGGGGCACAGATACGCAGTATTTT
>TRBV5-1|TRBD2|.|17|TRBJ2-3
CASSTSGSGGRTDTQYF
TGCGCCAGCAGCACTTCGGGTAGCGGGGGGCGCACAGATACGCAGTATTTT